This T cell receptor beta chain was obtained from a study of shared clonotypes between healthy human individuals. Measured with immunoSEQ multiplex PCR; TCRdb has only the in-frame clones, and not every one. This sample has a few million clones; approximately 95% occur once, and the top ten carry about 0.41%. Sequenced: naive CD4+ T cells from PBMCs. Subset reported: CD45RA+ positively selected. The sequence came from a man younger than 35 in good health. Some clones in this sample may be carry-over from other donors' samples.

CDR3 residues: CASSPSWGTRRRDYEQYF. CDR3 DNA: TGTGCCAGCAGCCCGTCTTGGGGGACACGAAGACGAGACTACGAGCAGTACTTC. J is TRBJ2-7 and V is TRBV7-9; possible D gene TRBD1, 6 bases. Trimming pared 5 bases from V and 3 bases from J, leaving 26 bases between. This CDR3 is 18 amino acids long. Germline V lookup: CDR1 SEHNR, CDR2 FQNEAQ (reference sequence).